The clone carrying this T cell receptor beta chain was counted a single time. Its matching antigen is unknown. Template switching added a universal primer site, and cDNA bore unique molecular identifiers. TCRdb reprocessed the 5' RACE reads via MiXCR and lists one record per CDR3 protein. The sample contains some 660,000 distinct CDR3 sequences, less than 10% of which appear only once. The CDR3 extends over 15 amino acids. The germline CDR1 and CDR2 sequences are SGHTA and FQGTGA. Trimming left V 5 bases short and J 2 bases short, with 14 bases between. This entry is derived from a study of identical twins. Overall study findings and caveats: The study found excess low generation probability among twin-shared out-of-frame alpha sequences.

Healthy Caucasian individuals made up all the donors. This sample also appeared in a second study, on yellow fever vaccine responses in identical twins.

This clonotype was obtained from a woman aged 18-29 years in good health. Sample: PBMCs. This sequence joins TRBV7-3 and TRBJ2-3; D might be TRBD1 (6 bases). In DNA form, the CDR3 reads TGTGCCAGCAGCCTCGGACAGATGGTCACAGATACGCAGTATTTT. Amino acids: CASSLGQMVTDTQYF.